One and the same sample provided the 14 T cell receptor beta chains below, sequenced in a study of T-cell reconstitution after alpha-beta-depleted transplantation in children. Unique molecular identifiers featured in how the TCRbeta library was prepared. TCRdb redid the calling of the PCR reads with MiXCR, one entry per CDR3 protein. Here the sample spans 550,000 to 800,000 distinct CDR3 sequences, around 13% being singletons. Here the sequenced sample was PBMCs, taken before TCRalphabeta/CD19-depleted stem cell transplant. Every receptor here comes from a girl aged 2 to 10 with congenital amegakaryocytic thrombocytopenia, due to receive a stem cell transplant.

Comment on this clonotype: This may stem from a read error, because a much larger clone lies one nucleotide away. The chain combines TRBV21-1 with TRBJ2-3; TRBD1 is taken as the D call from the table, unchecked against the DNA. TRBV21-1 is a pseudogene segment. CDR3 length: 16 amino acids. CDR3 loop: CASSTRAHYWTDTQYF. The CDR3 DNA sequence: TGTGCCAGCAGCACCCGGGCGCACTACTGGACAGATACGCAGTATTTT.

This clonotype occurred many times. The genes are TRBV20-1 and TRBJ2-2, with a possible D match to TRBD2 (5 bases). This CDR3 has 14 residues. Germline CDR1 is DFQATT and CDR2 is SNEGSKA (reference sequence). The V gene lost 2 bases and the J gene lost 4 bases, with 11 bases spanning the gap. The CDR3 here is CSARTRGSTGELFF. DNA for the CDR3: TGCAGTGCTAGAACTAGAGGTAGCACCGGGGAGCTGTTTTTT.

The sample holds many counts of this clonotype. This sequence joins TRBV12-3 or TRBV12-4 and TRBJ2-1; D is possibly TRBD1 (8 bases). V lost 3 bases to trimming and J lost 9 bases, with 24 bases between them. This CDR3 has 17 amino acids. The CDR3 bases are TGTGCCAGCAGTTTTAGATGGGAGGGACAGGCGAGTGGTGAGCAGTTCTTC. It codes for CASSFRWEGQASGEQFF.

This clonotype was detected a few times. The chain recombines TRBV28 with TRBJ2-7, with 10 bases aligning to TRBD2. The CDR3 totals 13 residues. Trimming removed 8 bases from V and 12 bases from J; junction bases left unmatched: 13. Germline V CDR1 and CDR2: MDHEN, SYDVKM. This chain's CDR3 is CASGRSGRVSRYF. In DNA, the CDR3 is TGTGCCAGCGGAAGAAGCGGGAGGGTTAGTCGGTACTTC.

This clonotype has a count of ten or more. The chain uses TRBV5-1 and TRBJ2-7; D is perhaps TRBD1 (6 bases). Trimming took off 0 bases at V and 2 bases at J, with 9 bases between the two ends. The CDR3 consists of 14 residues. The germline gives CDR1 SGHRS, CDR2 YFSETQ. CDR3 DNA sequence: TGCGCCAGCAGCTTGGACAGGGCCACCTACGAGCAGTACTTC. This sequence encodes CASSLDRATYEQYF.

The rearrangement joins TRBV20-1 to TRBJ2-7, with TRBD2 matching over 15 bases. The V gene end was trimmed by 1 base and the J gene end by 2 bases; junction bases not matched to a gene: 0. This CDR3 region has 15 residues. Germline CDR1 is DFQATT and CDR2 is SNEGSKA (reference sequence). In DNA form, the CDR3 reads TGCAGTGCTAGAGGGACTAGCGGGAGGGCCTACGAGCAGTACTTC. Residues: CSARGTSGRAYEQYF.

This clonotype came up a few times. The CDR3 spells CATYSGMNYEQYF. DNA for the CDR3: TGTGCCACCTATAGCGGGATGAACTACGAGCAGTACTTC. The chain is built from TRBV28 and TRBJ2-7; 8 positions agree with TRBD2. This CDR3 has 13 amino acids. The junction had 8 bases not matched to a gene; V was cut back by 10 bases and J by 3 bases. From germline, CDR1 is MDHEN and CDR2 SYDVKM.

This chain uses TRBV7-6 with TRBJ2-5; D assignment may be TRBD1 or TRBD2 (5 bases each). This CDR3 contains 13 residues. The germline V gene encodes CDR1 SGHVS and CDR2 FNYEAQ. V dropped 7 bases and J dropped 3 bases, with 12 bases sitting between them. The CDR3: CASTPGPEETQYF. In nucleotides, the CDR3 is TGTGCCAGCACTCCGGGACCCGAAGAGACCCAGTACTTC.

This clonotype was found once. This may be a read error, as it is one base from a much larger clone. This chain uses TRBV29-1 with TRBJ2-1; 12 bases match TRBD1. This CDR3 region has 16 residues. The germline CDR1 and CDR2 sequences are SQVTM and ANQGSEA. In DNA, the CDR3 is TGCAGCGGTGTTCCGGGACAGGGGGCCTTCAACAATGCGCAGTTCTTC. Its protein product is CSGVPGQGAFNNAQFF.

This clonotype came up a few times. The chain links TRBV4-1 to TRBJ1-6; D is unclear. V lost 4 bases and J 7 bases, leaving 8 bases between the germline ends. The CDR3 sequence is 13 residues long. Germline V gene sequence: CDR1 MGHRA, CDR2 YSYEKL. The CDR3 spells CASSRGGNSPLHF. The DNA for the CDR3 is TGCGCCAGCAGCCGCGGCGGAAATTCACCCCTCCACTTT.

In this sample, this clonotype turned up many times. This chain joins TRBV5-1 and TRBJ2-3; D is unclear. V lost 4 bases, J lost 4 bases, and 13 bases lay in between. Germline assignment: CDR1 SGHRS and CDR2 YFSETQ. The CDR3 length is 14 residues. The CDR3 DNA reads TGCGCCAGCAGCACCCAGCAAGGTTCAGATACGCAGTATTTT. Translation gives CASSTQQGSDTQYF.

This clonotype was seen ten or more times. The chain uses TRBV29-1 and TRBJ1-3; no reliable D call. Germline assignment: CDR1 SQVTM and CDR2 ANQGSEA. The CDR3 consists of 12 residues. Trimming pared 6 bases from V and 0 bases from J, leaving 6 bases between. The CDR3 region is CSVAISGNTIYF. The CDR3 DNA follows: TGCAGCGTAGCTATCTCTGGAAACACCATATATTTT.

This clonotype occurred many times. This chain uses TRBV27 with TRBJ2-1; D remains ambiguous. The germline gives CDR1 MNHEY, CDR2 SMNVEV (reference sequence). Trimming shortened V by 2 bases and J by 9 bases, and 14 bases separated the two germline ends. The CDR3 has 14 amino acids. The CDR3 loop reads CASSLPTLFPEQFF. Written as DNA, the CDR3 is TGTGCCAGCAGTTTACCGACCCTTTTTCCTGAGCAGTTCTTC.

The chain is built from TRBV5-1 and TRBJ2-3; 8 bases map to TRBD2. Trimming took 0 bases from V and 7 from J; bases not matched to a gene: 4. Germline CDR1 SGHRS, CDR2 YFSETQ. The CDR3 runs 14 residues. The CDR3 region is CASSLGTSSYTQYF. The CDR3 nucleotides are TGCGCCAGCAGCTTGGGGACTAGCAGTTATACGCAGTATTTT.